This T cell receptor beta chain stems from a study of OX40 agonist ivuxolimab in advanced cancers. On the study more broadly: Every 2 weeks, ivuxolimab was infused into the patients intravenously at between 0.01 and 10 mg/kg. Study-wide results and caveats: Compared with CD4+, CD8+ T cells on average had more expanded clones. Antigen specificity was not determined for the expanded peripheral T cells.

This CDR3 is built from 15 residues. Germline V lookup: CDR1 SQVTM, CDR2 ANQGSEA. V dropped 5 bases and J dropped 5 bases, with 19 bases sitting between them. A remark on this clone: The target antigen is unknown.

The repertoire was sequenced with immunoSEQ multiplex PCR; TCRdb's copy has only in-frame clones and lacks some. The table has around 59,000 clones, roughly 86% seen once. Autoimmune disease history or systemic immunosuppression led to patient exclusion. The sample in question was CD4+ or CD8+ T cells sorted from blood, obtained in a trial of the OX40 agonist ivuxolimab. This receptor was identified in an adult with an advanced solid tumor such as melanoma, head and neck, liver or kidney cancer. This chain links TRBV29-1 with TRBJ2-1; a possible D gene is TRBD2 (7 bases). CDR3 region: CSVSFPGGLDNEQFF. The CDR3 nucleotides are TGCAGCGTTTCTTTTCCCGGGGGGCTAGACAATGAGCAGTTCTTC.